This T cell receptor beta chain was obtained from a study of PD-1 blockade in classical Hodgkin lymphoma. About the study: The patients were dosed with nivolumab 3 mg/kg, infused intravenously every 2 weeks. The study's findings and limits: A significant rise in TCR diversity was seen by C4D1 for CD4+ cells but not for CD8+ cells. Complete responders started with a diversity level that resembled newly diagnosed patients at baseline.

This clone was observed a single time. What it binds is unknown. Every single patient, without exception, relapsed after autologous stem cell transplantation, and brentuximab vedotin exposure varied. Under best response, outcomes were complete response, partial response or progressive disease. Germline-derived CDR1 and CDR2 are SEHNR and FQNEAQ (reference sequence). The junction had 11 bases not matched to a gene; V was cut back by 4 bases and J by 9 bases. The CDR3 consists of 14 residues. This table comes from immunoSEQ multiplex PCR, and its TCRdb copy is limited to in-frame clones, with some not included. The sample lists approximately 27,000 clones; 70% to 90% were seen once.

Sequenced material: peripheral blood mononuclear cells (PBMCs), taken at baseline. The source is a human donor with classical Hodgkin lymphoma. V is TRBV7-9 and J is TRBJ1-2; 7 positions agree with TRBD1. CDR3 nucleotide sequence: TGTGCCAGCAGCTCCGGACAGGTCGTCGGAAGCTACACCTTC. As protein: CASSSGQVVGSYTF. The full variable domain, completed using reference TRBV7-9 and TRBJ1-2, is DTGVSQNPRHKITKRGQNVTFRCDPISEHNRLYWYRQTLGQGPEFLTYFQNEAQLEKSRLLSDRFSAERPKGSFSTLEIQRTEQGDSAMYLCASSSGQVVGSYTFGSGTRLTVV.